The rows below give T cell receptor beta chains drawn from one sample of a study of T-cell memory formation after mild COVID-19. TCRdb used MiXCR to reprocess the 5' RACE reads, holding one entry per CDR3 protein. This sample carries 250,000 to 350,000 distinct CDR3 sequences, approximately 15% of them seen once, and the ten largest clones take 21%. Source material: PBMCs or a T cell subset sorted from them (not recorded which). The source of these receptors is a young man who had mild COVID-19 (a few samples of this study predate the infection). Cell type and time point are not known. CDR3s include the opening cysteine and the closing phenylalanine or tryptophan. A D gene is named only where the DNA matches it firmly. Clone size, where shown, is once, few, many, or a class for clones that have expanded.

j_call cdr3_length clone_size v_call d_call cdr3_aa cdr3_nt
TRBJ1-5 14 NA TRBV7-2 TRBD1 CASSPSGGFQPQHF TGTGCCAGCAGCCCCTCAGGGGGCTTTCAGCCCCAGCATTTT
TRBJ2-3 13 NA TRBV30 NA CAWSRSPSDTQYF TGTGCCTGGAGTCGAAGCCCTTCAGATACGCAGTATTTT
TRBJ1-5 15 NA TRBV6-2/TRBV6-3 NA CASSYYGGPNQPQHF TGTGCCAGCAGTTACTATGGTGGCCCTAATCAGCCCCAGCATTTT
TRBJ1-1 13 NA TRBV30 NA CAWSVLGWTEAFF TGTGCCTGGAGTGTTCTGGGGTGGACTGAAGCTTTCTTT
TRBJ1-2 15 NA TRBV5-4 TRBD1 CASSQGQGEDYGYTF TGTGCCAGCAGCCAGGGACAGGGGGAGGACTATGGCTACACCTTC
TRBJ2-1 15 NA TRBV12-3/TRBV12-4 TRBD2 CASSSRAGGIAREFF TGTGCCAGCAGCTCGCGGGCGGGGGGTATAGCGCGTGAGTTCTTC
TRBJ2-5 13 few TRBV12-3/TRBV12-4 NA CASSPTGSETQYF TGTGCCAGCAGTCCTACAGGGTCAGAGACCCAGTACTTC
TRBJ2-7 15 few TRBV11-2 NA CASSLAPGTSYEQYF TGTGCCAGCAGCTTAGCCCCGGGGACAAGCTACGAGCAGTACTTC
TRBJ2-1 14 NA TRBV20-1 NA CSARETRQPSEQFF TGCAGTGCTAGAGAAACAAGGCAGCCAAGTGAGCAGTTCTTC
TRBJ2-1 15 NA TRBV7-9 TRBD1 CASSLAGTGLYEQFF TGTGCCAGCAGCTTAGCCGGGACAGGGCTCTATGAGCAGTTCTTC
TRBJ1-2 13 few TRBV7-2 NA CASSPDRGTGYTF TGTGCCAGCAGCCCGGATCGGGGGACTGGCTACACCTTC
TRBJ2-5 14 NA TRBV18 NA CASSPAGNQETQYF TGTGCCAGCTCACCAGCGGGGAACCAAGAGACCCAGTACTTC
TRBJ1-1 14 many TRBV5-5 NA CASSPSELNTEAFF TGTGCCAGCAGCCCGTCGGAGCTTAACACTGAAGCTTTCTTT
TRBJ2-1 12 few TRBV24-1 NA CATSDLGDEQFF TGTGCCACCAGTGATTTGGGGGATGAGCAGTTCTTC
TRBJ2-7 14 NA TRBV5-1 TRBD1 CASSPGTGGREQYF TGCGCCAGCAGCCCGGGGACAGGGGGCCGCGAGCAGTACTTC
TRBJ2-5 16 NA TRBV2 TRBD1 CASSEVTGQYQETQYF TGTGCCAGCAGTGAAGTGACGGGACAGTACCAAGAGACCCAGTACTTC
TRBJ2-1 14 NA TRBV28 NA CASSLIRRANEQFF TGTGCCAGCAGTTTAATCCGCAGGGCCAATGAGCAGTTCTTC
TRBJ2-1 17 NA TRBV10-3 TRBD1 CAISRLGTGTTFYEQFF TGTGCCATCAGTAGACTCGGGACAGGGACTACATTTTATGAGCAGTTCTTC
TRBJ2-7 14 many TRBV7-2 TRBD2 CASSLAGGTYEQYF TGTGCCAGCAGCTTGGCGGGGGGGACCTACGAGCAGTACTTC
TRBJ2-1 16 NA TRBV18 NA CASSPASGRDGGEQFF TGTGCCAGCTCACCCGCTTCGGGGCGCGATGGGGGTGAGCAGTTCTTC
TRBJ1-1 15 NA TRBV5-4 NA CASSFTGQERTEAFF TGTGCCAGCAGCTTTACAGGGCAGGAAAGGACTGAAGCTTTCTTT
TRBJ2-6 14 NA TRBV9 NA CASSVGPGANVLTF TGTGCCAGCAGCGTAGGTCCTGGGGCCAACGTCCTGACTTTC
TRBJ1-6 12 NA TRBV3-1 NA CASSRLQKPLHF TGTGCCAGCAGCCGCCTGCAGAAACCCCTCCACTTT
TRBJ2-5 12 few TRBV3-1 NA CASSQVAETQYF TGTGCCAGCAGCCAAGTAGCAGAGACCCAGTACTTC
TRBJ2-3 18 NA TRBV11-2 TRBD2 CASSLGTSGGAWTDTQYF TGTGCCAGCAGCTTAGGGACTAGCGGGGGGGCATGGACAGATACGCAGTATTTT
TRBJ2-3 16 few TRBV19 TRBD2 CASSYGAGSSTDTQYF TGTGCCAGTAGCTACGGAGCGGGGTCTAGCACAGATACGCAGTATTTT
TRBJ1-5 14 many TRBV7-2 NA CASSSHSAPQPQHF TGTGCCAGCAGTTCTCATTCCGCCCCTCAGCCCCAGCATTTT
TRBJ2-3 14 few TRBV9 NA CASTLDSSTDTQYF TGTGCCAGCACCCTGGACAGTAGCACAGATACGCAGTATTTT
TRBJ1-6 15 NA TRBV20-1 NA CSARAGGPRNSPLHF TGCAGTGCTAGGGCCGGTGGGCCTCGAAATTCACCCCTCCACTTT
TRBJ1-1 13 many TRBV7-3 NA CATARTANTEAFF TGTGCCACCGCCCGGACAGCGAACACTGAAGCTTTCTTT
TRBJ2-3 13 many TRBV15 NA CATSRDPTDTQYF TGTGCCACCAGCAGGGACCCCACAGATACGCAGTATTTT
TRBJ2-7 14 many TRBV12-3/TRBV12-4 NA CASSLRRETYEQYF TGTGCCAGCAGTTTACGACGGGAAACCTACGAGCAGTACTTC
TRBJ1-2 13 NA TRBV7-3 NA CASSSPGIEGYTF TGTGCCAGCAGCTCCCCAGGTATAGAAGGCTACACCTTC
TRBJ2-7 13 few TRBV2 TRBD1 CASGGQGAYEQYF TGTGCCAGCGGGGGACAGGGGGCGTACGAGCAGTACTTC
TRBJ2-2 14 few TRBV7-9 NA CASIFRGDTGELFF TGTGCCAGCATCTTCCGAGGGGACACCGGGGAGCTGTTTTTT
TRBJ2-1 14 NA TRBV4-1 NA CASSQPSVYNEQFF TGCGCCAGCAGCCAACCATCCGTCTACAATGAGCAGTTCTTC
TRBJ2-1 14 few TRBV30 NA CAWSRISSYNEQFF TGTGCCTGGAGTCGGATCAGCTCCTACAATGAGCAGTTCTTC
TRBJ1-2 13 few TRBV7-2 NA CASSPVGGLGYTF TGTGCCAGCAGCCCAGTCGGGGGGCTTGGCTACACCTTC
TRBJ1-3 16 few TRBV30 NA CAWSVPPILSGNTIYF TGTGCCTGGAGTGTCCCCCCCATCCTTTCTGGAAACACCATATATTTT
TRBJ1-2 15 few TRBV18 TRBD1 CASSPTGQGDYGYTF TGTGCCAGCTCACCAACGGGACAGGGGGACTATGGCTACACCTTC
TRBJ2-2 15 medium-sized TRBV24-1 NA CATSDESRTSGELFF TGTGCCACCAGTGATGAGAGTAGGACCTCCGGGGAGCTGTTTTTT
TRBJ2-3 15 many TRBV5-1 NA CASSLGAVNTDTQYF TGCGCCAGCAGCTTGGGAGCTGTCAACACAGATACGCAGTATTTT
TRBJ2-1 15 many TRBV5-1 TRBD2 CASSWEGGTYNEQFF TGCGCCAGCAGCTGGGAGGGTGGCACCTACAATGAGCAGTTCTTC
TRBJ1-1 13 NA TRBV6-5 NA CASSSRPNTEAFF TGTGCCAGCAGTTCGAGGCCTAACACTGAAGCTTTCTTT
TRBJ2-5 15 NA TRBV24-1 TRBD1 CATKGTGDRQETQYF TGTGCCACCAAGGGGACAGGGGATCGGCAAGAGACCCAGTACTTC
TRBJ2-3 16 few TRBV6-5 TRBD1 CASSRDRAFSTDTQYF TGTGCCAGCAGCCGGGACAGGGCTTTTAGCACAGATACGCAGTATTTT
TRBJ1-1 14 few TRBV5-1 NA CASRQGPASSEAFF TGCGCCAGCAGGCAGGGCCCGGCTTCCTCTGAAGCTTTCTTT
TRBJ2-3 15 many TRBV11-2 NA CASSLGASDTDTQYF TGTGCCAGCAGCTTGGGGGCGTCAGACACAGATACGCAGTATTTT
TRBJ2-3 17 NA TRBV6-5 NA CASSYSPRHPPTDTQYF TGTGCCAGCAGTTACTCGCCTAGGCACCCACCCACAGATACGCAGTATTTT
TRBJ2-1 15 many TRBV5-1 TRBD1 CASSLAGGIHNEQFF TGCGCCAGCAGCTTGGCAGGGGGCATCCACAATGAGCAGTTCTTC
TRBJ2-1 15 NA TRBV7-9 TRBD2 CASSSSGEIHNEQFF TGTGCCAGCAGCTCTAGCGGGGAAATCCACAATGAGCAGTTCTTC
TRBJ2-5 13 NA TRBV9 NA CASSVSKEETQYF TGTGCCAGCAGCGTTAGTAAGGAAGAGACCCAGTACTTC
TRBJ1-6 16 few TRBV7-2 TRBD1 CASSSQGQGYNSPLHF TGTGCCAGCAGCTCCCAGGGACAGGGGTATAATTCACCCCTCCACTTT
TRBJ2-5 13 NA TRBV12-5 NA CASGLVGEETQYF TGTGCTAGTGGTTTGGTCGGCGAAGAGACCCAGTACTTC
TRBJ1-2 14 few TRBV4-2 NA CASSQDRAGWGYTF TGTGCCAGCAGCCAAGATAGGGCAGGGTGGGGCTACACCTTC
TRBJ2-5 14 few TRBV24-1 TRBD1 CATSDLGTEETQYF TGTGCCACCAGTGATTTGGGGACAGAAGAGACCCAGTACTTC
TRBJ2-5 17 NA TRBV6-2/TRBV6-3 TRBD2 CASARAGVSSGKETQYF TGTGCCAGCGCAAGGGCTGGAGTGTCTAGCGGAAAAGAGACCCAGTACTTC
TRBJ2-1 16 few TRBV5-6 TRBD2 CASIPLGGGTYNEQFF TGTGCCAGCATCCCCCTTGGCGGGGGGACCTACAATGAGCAGTTCTTC
TRBJ2-7 20 few TRBV6-2/TRBV6-3 NA CASSYSTGSPSTRRSYEQYF TGTGCCAGCAGTTACTCGACCGGTTCTCCCTCGACGCGGCGATCCTACGAGCAGTACTTC